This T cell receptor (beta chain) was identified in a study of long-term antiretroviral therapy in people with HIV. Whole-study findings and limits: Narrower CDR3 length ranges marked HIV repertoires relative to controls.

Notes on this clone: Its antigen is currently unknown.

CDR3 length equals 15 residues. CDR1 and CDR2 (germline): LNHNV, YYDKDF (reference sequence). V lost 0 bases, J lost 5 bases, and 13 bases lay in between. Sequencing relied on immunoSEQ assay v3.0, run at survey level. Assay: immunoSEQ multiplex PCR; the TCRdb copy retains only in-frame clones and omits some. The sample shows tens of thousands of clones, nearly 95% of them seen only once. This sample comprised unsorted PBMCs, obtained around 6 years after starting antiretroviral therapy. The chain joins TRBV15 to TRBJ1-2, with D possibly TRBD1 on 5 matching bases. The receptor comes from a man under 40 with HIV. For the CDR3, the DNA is TGTGCCACCAGCAGAGATAAGGGGCCCGTATATGGCTACACCTTC. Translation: CATSRDKGPVYGYTF.